This T cell receptor (beta chain) was captured by sequencing in a study of T-cell memory formation after mild COVID-19. At the level of the study: Among the donors, TCR clusters were largely specific to each donor.

V dropped 6 bases and J dropped 4; count of bases not matched to a gene: 9. The CDR3 length is 15 residues. Germline CDR1 MNHEY, CDR2 SVGAGI. This clonotype occurred a few times. The antigen is undetermined. Libraries for TCRalpha and TCRbeta carried sample barcodes and unique molecular identifiers via 5'RACE. TCRdb processed the 5' RACE reads anew with MiXCR; each CDR3 protein has one entry. In the table there are 200,000 to 250,000 distinct CDR3 sequences, over 9.5% of which are singletons. Whole-study results and caveats: Pre-infection memory harbored some responding clones, suggesting cross-reactive memory joined.

The source of this sequence is a man aged 18 to 35 who had mild COVID-19 (a few samples of this study predate the infection). Cell type and time point are not known. The chain uses TRBV6-5 and TRBJ2-3, with 8 bases fitting TRBD2. The specimen was PBMCs or a T cell subset sorted from them (not recorded which). Here the CDR3 DNA reads TGTGCCAGCAGCACGACTAGCGCGGGTTCAGATACGCAGTATTTT. Encoded protein: CASSTTSAGSDTQYF.